These T cell receptor beta chains were read from a single sample in a study of blood T cell repertoires in COVID-19. The table came from immunoSEQ multiplex PCR; TCRdb's copy has only in-frame clones and leaves some out. The table shows roughly 49,000 clones, with more than 75% occurring only once. Material for sequencing was peripheral blood. These receptors originate from a man between 50 and 59 years old with active COVID-19. Each CDR3 is given with its conserved first and last residue. The order of the fields is V gene, clone size, J gene, D gene, CDR3 DNA, CDR3 protein. The D gene is left open where the match is weak. Size is omitted from some rows. Given values are once, few, many or a class for expanded clones.

TRBV7-2	once	TRBJ2-1	.	TGTGCCAGCAGCTCCTTTTCCTACAATGAGCAGTTCTTC	CASSSFSYNEQFF
TRBV2	.	TRBJ1-3	.	TGTGCCAGTACAGCCGCTTTAGGGGACACCATATATTTT	CASTAALGDTIYF
TRBV19	.	TRBJ1-3	.	TGTGCCAGTAGTGTACAGGGTAAATCTGGAAACACCATATATTTT	CASSVQGKSGNTIYF
TRBV4-3	.	TRBJ2-2	TRBD1	TGCGCCAGCAGCCAAATTGGGACAGGGAACACCGGGGAGCTGTTTTTT	CASSQIGTGNTGELFF
TRBV4-3	.	TRBJ1-1	.	TGCGCCAGCAGCCAAGATCCAGGGGCGGACACTGAAGCTTTCTTT	CASSQDPGADTEAFF
TRBV5-1	few	TRBJ2-3	.	TGCGCCAGCAGCACTAGCCCGACAGATACGCAGTATTTT	CASSTSPTDTQYF
TRBV6-5	.	TRBJ1-6	.	TGTGCCAGCAGTTACTCGACTGGGTCCTATAATTCACCCCTCCACTTT	CASSYSTGSYNSPLHF
TRBV7-9	.	TRBJ2-3	TRBD1	TGTGCCAGCAGCGAACAGGGACAGAGCACAGATACGCAGTATTTT	CASSEQGQSTDTQYF
TRBV6-2/TRBV6-3	.	TRBJ2-7	TRBD2	TGTGCCAGCAGTTACTCGATTGTCCAGCGGGGGGTCTACGAGCAGTACTTC	CASSYSIVQRGVYEQYF
TRBV2	.	TRBJ2-2	TRBD1	TGTGCCAGCAACCGGGACAGGGGTCGCACCGGGGAGCTGTTTTTT	CASNRDRGRTGELFF
TRBV24-1	.	TRBJ2-1	TRBD1	TGTGCCACCAGTGGACAGGGCATGGATGAGCAGTTCTTC	CATSGQGMDEQFF
TRBV5-4	once	TRBJ2-1	.	TGTGCCAGCAGTTCTCTGTATGGGAGTAGGAATGAGCAGTTCTTC	CASSSLYGSRNEQFF
TRBV7-2	.	TRBJ1-3	.	TGTGCCAGCAGCTTACCGCGGGGTAGCGCATACTCTGGAAACACCATATATTTT	CASSLPRGSAYSGNTIYF
TRBV20-1	.	TRBJ2-1	TRBD2	TGCAGTGCTAGTCGTAGGCTAGCGGCCTCCAATGAGCAGTTCTTC	CSASRRLAASNEQFF
TRBV7-2	.	TRBJ2-3	TRBD2	TGTGCCAGCAGCTTAGGTCTAGCGGCCACAGATACGCAGTATTTT	CASSLGLAATDTQYF
TRBV4-1	.	TRBJ2-5	.	TGCGCCAGCAGCCCTTCATTGGGGGCTCAAGAGACCCAGTACTTC	CASSPSLGAQETQYF
TRBV7-9	.	TRBJ1-4	.	TGTGCCAGCAGCTTAGCTTCGCGGGGAAGTGAAAAACTGTTTTTT	CASSLASRGSEKLFF
TRBV29-1	.	TRBJ1-2	.	TGCAGCGTTGAATATGGTAGCTATGGCTACACCTTC	CSVEYGSYGYTF
TRBV12-3/TRBV12-4	.	TRBJ1-1	TRBD1	TGTGCCAGCAGTTTAGCGCGACAGGGGCAGCGCTTT	CASSLARQGQRF
TRBV19	.	TRBJ1-5	.	TGTGCCAGTAGCCCGTTCGACAGTAGCAATCAGCCCCAGCATTTT	CASSPFDSSNQPQHF
TRBV12-5	.	TRBJ2-7	TRBD2	TGTGCTAGTGGGCCAGCGGGACGTCCTAGCGCCGTCTACGAGCAGTACTTC	CASGPAGRPSAVYEQYF
TRBV20-1	few	TRBJ1-5	.	TGCAGTGCTAGTATCGGGGGGACGGGCTCGGGTCAGCCCCAGCATTTT	CSASIGGTGSGQPQHF
TRBV3-1/TRBV3-2	.	TRBJ2-7	.	TGTGCCAGCAGCCTCGGTCTTTCCTACGAGCAGTACTTC	CASSLGLSYEQYF
TRBV10-2	.	TRBJ1-2	TRBD1	TGCGCCAGCAGTGAGGCGACAGGGCCTAACACCTTC	CASSEATGPNTF
TRBV24-1	once	TRBJ2-2	.	TGTGCCACCCAGGGGACATCGAACACCGGGGAGCTGTTTTTT	CATQGTSNTGELFF
TRBV27	.	TRBJ1-2	TRBD1	TGTGCCAGCAGCCCGGCGGGACAGGGGGCGAGGGTCCGGCCGTGGGAATCTGGCTACACCTTC	CASSPAGQGARVRPWESGYTF
TRBV5-1	.	TRBJ2-2	.	TGCGCCACCCCAAAGGACAGCACCGGGGAGCTGTTTTTT	CATPKDSTGELFF
TRBV7-9	.	TRBJ2-7	.	TGTGCCAGCAGCATCTCGCCGGACGAGCAGTACTTC	CASSISPDEQYF
TRBV4-3	once	TRBJ1-3	.	TGCGCCAGCAGCCAAGAGGGGAGGGGCTCTGGAAACACCATATATTTT	CASSQEGRGSGNTIYF
TRBV30	.	TRBJ2-5	TRBD2	TGTGCCTGGAAAGAATACAGGGTTGCGGGAGGAGAGACCCAGTACTTC	CAWKEYRVAGGETQYF
TRBV6-5	.	TRBJ1-3	.	TGTGCCAGCGAGAGCTCTGGAAACACCATATATTTT	CASESSGNTIYF
TRBV18	.	TRBJ2-3	TRBD2	TGTGCCAGCTCACCACAAAGCTCTAGCGGGGGCCTGGGGACGCAGTATTTT	CASSPQSSSGGLGTQYF
TRBV30	few	TRBJ1-2	TRBD1	TGTGCCTGCGGACAGGAACTTAACTATGGCTACACCTTC	CACGQELNYGYTF
TRBV6-5	.	TRBJ2-1	TRBD2	TGTGCCAGCAGATCTAGCGGGGGGGCATTTGAGCAGTTCTTC	CASRSSGGAFEQFF
TRBV5-6	.	TRBJ1-2	TRBD1	TGTGCCAGCAGCGCCCCGGGACAGGGCCCTAGGGGCTACACCTTC	CASSAPGQGPRGYTF
TRBV10-3	.	TRBJ1-2	.	TGTGCCATCAAGGGAGGGACCTATGGCTACACCTTC	CAIKGGTYGYTF
TRBV7-9	few	TRBJ2-2	TRBD1	TGTGCCAGCAGCTATGGGACAGGGGGCATCGGGGAGCTGTTTTTT	CASSYGTGGIGELFF
TRBV30	once	TRBJ2-7	.	TGTGCCTGGATGTCGGACTATTACGAGCAGTACTTC	CAWMSDYYEQYF
TRBV6-2/TRBV6-3	once	TRBJ2-1	.	TGTGCCAGCAGTTACTCTCGGCCCCGGCGGGGCAATGAGCAGTTCTTC	CASSYSRPRRGNEQFF
TRBV6-5	.	TRBJ1-1	.	TGTGCCAGTTGGAGGTACCCTGAAGCTTTCTTT	CASWRYPEAFF
TRBV15	.	TRBJ2-7	TRBD1	TGTGCCACCAGCAGTGGGACAGGGGGCAAGTACGAGCAGTACTTC	CATSSGTGGKYEQYF
TRBV6-5	.	TRBJ1-2	.	TGTGCCAGCAACCCCAGTAGAGGTAGGGGCTACACCTTC	CASNPSRGRGYTF
TRBV11-2	.	TRBJ1-4	TRBD1	TGTGCCAGCAGCTCAAGTCCGGGACAGATCCGGACTAATGAAAAACTGTTTTTT	CASSSSPGQIRTNEKLFF
TRBV5-4	.	TRBJ1-3	.	TGTGCCAGCAGCTTGGAGAGGTCTGGAAACACCATATATTTT	CASSLERSGNTIYF
TRBV5-4	.	TRBJ2-2	.	TGTGCCAGCAGCAGCGGGACCGGGGAGCTGTTTTTT	CASSSGTGELFF
TRBV7-2	.	TRBJ1-1	TRBD1	TGTGCCAGCAGCTTGGGGATACAGGGGATAGCTTTCTTT	CASSLGIQGIAFF
TRBV5-1	once	TRBJ1-1	.	TGCGCCAGCAGCTGGGGGGTGTGGGAGACTTGGGGCATGAACACTGAAGCTTTCTTT	CASSWGVWETWGMNTEAFF
TRBV7-2	.	TRBJ2-7	.	TGTGCCAGCAGCTTAGTACAGATCTCCTACGAGCAGTACTTC	CASSLVQISYEQYF
TRBV2	.	TRBJ2-1	TRBD2	TGTGCCAGCAGCACTTCGGGAGGCAACAATGAGCAGTTCTTC	CASSTSGGNNEQFF
TRBV19	.	TRBJ2-6	.	TGTGCCAGTACTAGACAGGCCTCTGGGGCCAACGTCCTGACTTTC	CASTRQASGANVLTF
TRBV27	.	TRBJ2-3	.	TGTGCCAGCAGTATACAGGTGGGCAACACATATACGCAGTATTTT	CASSIQVGNTYTQYF
TRBV28	.	TRBJ1-5	.	TGTGCCAGCAGTTTTATCGGGGGCAATCAGCCCCAGCATTTT	CASSFIGGNQPQHF
TRBV4-1	.	TRBJ1-1	TRBD1	TGCGCCAGCAGCCCCGTAGGATACAGGGGGCGAGATACGAACACTGAAGCTTTCTTT	CASSPVGYRGRDTNTEAFF
TRBV5-4	.	TRBJ2-3	TRBD2	TGTGCCAGCAGCTTGGGCGGGAGGATGGTAGATACGCAGTATTTT	CASSLGGRMVDTQYF
TRBV4-2	.	TRBJ2-7	TRBD1	TGTGCCAGCAGCTACCGGGACAGGGGGACCGAGCAGTACTTC	CASSYRDRGTEQYF